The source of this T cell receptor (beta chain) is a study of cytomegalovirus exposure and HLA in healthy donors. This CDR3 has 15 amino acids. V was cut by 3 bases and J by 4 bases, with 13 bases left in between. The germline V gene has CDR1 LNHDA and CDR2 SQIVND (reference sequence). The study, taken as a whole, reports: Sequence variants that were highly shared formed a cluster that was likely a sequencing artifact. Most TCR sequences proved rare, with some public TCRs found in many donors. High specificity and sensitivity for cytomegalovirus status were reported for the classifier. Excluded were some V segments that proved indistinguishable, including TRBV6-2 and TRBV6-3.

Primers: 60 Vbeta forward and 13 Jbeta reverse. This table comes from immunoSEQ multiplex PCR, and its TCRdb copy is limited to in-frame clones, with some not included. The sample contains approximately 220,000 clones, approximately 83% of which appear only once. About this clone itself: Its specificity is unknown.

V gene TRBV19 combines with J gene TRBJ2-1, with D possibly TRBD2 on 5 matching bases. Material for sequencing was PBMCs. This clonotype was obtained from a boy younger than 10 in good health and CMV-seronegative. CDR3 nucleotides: TGTGCCAGTAGTATCAGCGACTACTCTTACAATGAGCAGTTCTTC. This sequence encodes CASSISDYSYNEQFF.